The 23 T cell receptor beta chains given below trace back to one sample, sequenced in a study of immune cell composition in non-small cell lung cancer listed by TCRdb under 2017. Library preparation used the immunoSEQ multiplex PCR assay. TCRdb's version of the immuneACCESS table is confined to in-frame rearrangements and falls short of the full clone set. An unresolved V gene accounts for under half of the shortfall where checked; the remainder is of unknown origin. This sample is represented by around 1,700 clones; over 55% of them were singletons. In total, the top ten clones hold 15% to 17% of the sample. Normal lung samples were non-adjacent lung tissue taken as far from the tumour as possible, at least 3 cm away, from the same patient. The sample taken for sequencing was non-adjacent lung tissue. These receptors were obtained from a human donor with non-small cell lung cancer.

This rearrangement joins TRBV19 to TRBJ2-3; TRBD2 matches 8 bases. Unmatched junction bases numbered 3, after V lost 3 bases and J lost 4 bases. CDR1 LNHDA and CDR2 SQIVND come from the germline V gene (reference sequence). The CDR3 loop spans 14 amino acids. The CDR3 loop is CASSIGGGPDTQYF. CDR3 in DNA: TGTGCCAGTAGTATCGGGGGGGGCCCAGATACGCAGTATTTT.

The V gene is TRBV18, the J gene TRBJ2-1, with 11 bases fitting TRBD1. Trimming cost V 4 bases and J 7 bases; bases outside gene matches: 9. CDR1 and CDR2 from the germline V gene are KGHSH and LQKENI. The CDR3 spans 16 residues. DNA of the CDR3: TGTGCCAGCTCACTGGACAGGGGGCGCGTTGGTAATGAGCAGTTCTTC. Translated, it gives CASSLDRGRVGNEQFF.

The chain carries TRBV2 and TRBJ2-5; 13 positions agree with TRBD2. This CDR3 region has 14 residues. CDR1 and CDR2 from the germline V gene are SNHLY and FYNNEI. Losses at the gene ends were 7 bases for V and 11 bases for J; bases not matched to a gene: 10. The CDR3 here is CASTEILAGGEQYF. The CDR3 DNA follows: TGTGCCAGCACCGAAATACTAGCGGGAGGGGAGCAGTACTTC.

The chain carries TRBV5-1 and TRBJ2-1; D is ambiguous. From germline, CDR1 is SGHRS and CDR2 YFSETQ. The CDR3 length is 13 residues. The V end lost 0 bases, the J end lost 15 bases, and 16 bases lay between the germline ends. The CDR3 sequence is CASSLAGVFSPFF. The CDR3 DNA is TGCGCCAGCAGCTTGGCCGGAGTCTTTAGTCCGTTCTTC.

This rearrangement joins TRBV18 to TRBJ2-5, with TRBD2 matching over 8 bases. The CDR3 extends over 14 amino acids. Germline CDR1 reads KGHSH; CDR2 reads LQKENI. V shed 3 bases, J shed 5 bases, and the junction held 5 bases outside the gene matches. The CDR3 sequence is CASSPSGTSETQYF. The CDR3 DNA reads TGTGCCAGCTCACCCTCCGGGACTAGTGAGACCCAGTACTTC.

There are a few counts of this clone. The gene calls are TRBV7-2 and TRBJ2-3, with D possibly matching TRBD2 (5 bases). The ends were cut back, 5 bases at V and 9 bases at J, with 9 bases in the middle. The CDR3 is 11 amino acids. The germline V gene encodes CDR1 SGHTA and CDR2 FQGNSA. CDR3 DNA sequence: TGTGCCAGCAGCGAGGGAGCAACGCAGTATTTT. This codes for CASSEGATQYF. The full variable domain, rest sourced from reference TRBV7-2 and TRBJ2-3, is GAGVSQSPSNKVTEKGKDVELRCDPISGHTALYWYRQSLGQGLEFLIYFQGNSAPDKSGLPSDRFSAERTGGSVSTLTIQRTQQEDSAVYLCASSEGATQYFGPGTRLTVL.

This clone has just a few counts. This chain uses TRBV7-9 with TRBJ2-7, with a weak D call TRBD2 (5 bases). Germline V gives CDR1 SEHNR, CDR2 FQNEAQ (reference sequence). With 5 bases removed from V and 7 bases from J, the gap between germline ends came to 9 bases. The CDR3 spans 11 residues. For the CDR3, the DNA is TGTGCCAGCAGCCCGGGGTTGGAGCAGTACTTC. Translation gives CASSPGLEQYF.

The chain links TRBV28 to TRBJ2-7, with 8 nucleotides matching TRBD1. J lost 1 base, V lost 7 bases, and 6 bases had no gene match. This CDR3 has 14 residues. Germline CDR1 is MDHEN and CDR2 is SYDVKM. For the CDR3, the DNA is TGTGCCAGCAACGCCGGGACAGGATCCTACGAGCAGTACTTC. The encoded protein is CASNAGTGSYEQYF.

The chain links TRBV14 to TRBJ2-3; TRBD1 matches at 7 bases. The CDR3 sequence is 15 residues long. Trimming cost V 4 bases and J 3 bases; bases outside gene matches: 7. Germline loops: CDR1 SGHDN, CDR2 FVKESK. Written as DNA, the CDR3 is TGTGCCAGCAGCCGACAGGGAAGGTGGACAGATACGCAGTATTTT. Translating gives CASSRQGRWTDTQYF.

This chain uses TRBV4-2 with TRBJ1-1, with 9 bases aligning to TRBD1. The CDR3 has 15 amino acids. Germline trimming cut 7 bases from V and 3 bases from J; bases unmatched to any gene: 9. The V gene's germline CDR1 is LGHNA and CDR2 YNFKEQ. The CDR3 DNA is TGTGCCAGCAAACCGAACAGGGGGCCCGACACTGAAGCTTTCTTT. Translating gives CASKPNRGPDTEAFF.

The chain carries TRBV7-3 and TRBJ1-6; 7 nucleotides agree with TRBD1. The length of the CDR3 is 15 residues. CDR1 and CDR2 (germline): SGHTA, FQGTGA. The V segment lost 3 bases and the J segment 8 bases; nucleotides outside the gene matches: 7. CDR3 region: CASSFTGVKYSPLHF. The CDR3 DNA sequence: TGTGCCAGCAGCTTTACAGGGGTCAAGTATTCACCCCTCCACTTT.

By frequency in the sample, this clone is hyperexpanded. V usage is TRBV5-1 and J usage is TRBJ1-1; 10 bases align to TRBD1. Germline loops: CDR1 SGHRS, CDR2 YFSETQ. Trimming cost V 4 bases and J 5 bases; bases outside gene matches: 11. This CDR3 spans 16 amino acids. CDR3 nucleotides: TGCGCCAGCAGCCACCGACAGGGGGCGAAGGGAACTGAAGCTTTCTTT. It specifies CASSHRQGAKGTEAFF.

This rearrangement joins TRBV5-5 to TRBJ2-6, with 9 bases identical to TRBD1. Germline V gives CDR1 SGHKS, CDR2 YYEKEE (reference sequence). Trimming cost V 3 bases and J 0 bases; bases outside gene matches: 7. This CDR3 comprises 18 residues. Here the CDR3 DNA reads TGTGCCAGCAGCTGGGACAGGGTAAATTCCTCTGGGGCCAACGTCCTGACTTTC. As protein: CASSWDRVNSSGANVLTF.

This clone was counted between two and nine times. CDR3 region: CASSFYPGQGPYEQYF. The CDR3 DNA is TGTGCCAGCAGTTTTTATCCGGGACAGGGTCCCTACGAGCAGTACTTC. The chain uses TRBV27 and TRBJ2-7, with 9 positions matching TRBD1. Germline CDR1 MNHEY, CDR2 SMNVEV (reference sequence). The CDR3 spans 16 residues. V was pared by 3 bases and J by 2 bases, with 8 bases of the junction left unmatched.

This chain joins TRBV5-4 and TRBJ2-2, with a weak D call TRBD2 (5 bases). Germline V CDR1 and CDR2: SGHNT, YYREEE (reference sequence). The CDR3 has 15 amino acids. The ends were cut back, 0 bases at V and 4 bases at J, with 10 bases in the middle. CDR3 nucleotides: TGTGCCAGCAGCTTGGTCGGCCGGGGCACCGGGGAGCTGTTTTTT. It is translated as CASSLVGRGTGELFF.

V and J are TRBV2 and TRBJ2-7; TRBD2 might be the D (5 bases). V shed 7 bases and J shed 4 bases, with 14 bases lying between them. Germline loops: CDR1 SNHLY, CDR2 FYNNEI. The CDR3 consists of 13 residues. For the CDR3, the DNA is TGTGCCAGCATCGGCGGGTTAGATTACGAGCAGTACTTC. As protein: CASIGGLDYEQYF.

V gene TRBV19 combines with J gene TRBJ1-1; TRBD1 matches at 9 bases. V was clipped by 11 bases and J by 6 bases; unmatched bases: 19. CDR1 is LNHDA and CDR2 is SQIVND in the germline V gene (reference sequence). The CDR3 is made up of 16 amino acids. The CDR3 coding sequence is TGTGCCTCCTTGCCCCCCGGGACAGGGTACATCCCTGAAGCTTTCTTT. Its protein product is CASLPPGTGYIPEAFF. Filled out from reference TRBV19 and TRBJ1-1, the complete variable domain reads DGGITQSPKYLFRKEGQNVTLSCEQNLNHDAMYWYRQDPGQGLRLIYYSQIVNDFQKGDIAEGYSVSREKKESFPLTVTSAQKNPTAFYLCASLPPGTGYIPEAFFGQGTRLTVV.

The rearrangement uses TRBV9 and TRBJ2-1, with D perhaps matching TRBD2 (7 bases). Germline V gene sequence: CDR1 SGDLS, CDR2 YYNGEE. Deletions cut 3 bases from V and 0 bases from J, with 13 bases between. The CDR3 extends over 16 amino acids. Here the CDR3 DNA reads TGTGCCAGCAGCGGAGGGGGGGCCAGCTCCTACAATGAGCAGTTCTTC. It encodes CASSGGGASSYNEQFF.

This clone was picked up a small number of times. V is TRBV7-9 and J is TRBJ2-3; perhaps TRBD2 as D (6 bases). V lost 1 base and J 0 bases, leaving 11 bases between the germline ends. The CDR3 spans 16 residues. Per the germline V gene, CDR1 is SEHNR and CDR2 is FQNEAQ (reference sequence). The CDR3 loop reads CASSLGLDLSTDTQYF. The CDR3 region has the DNA TGTGCCAGCAGCTTAGGACTAGACCTCAGCACAGATACGCAGTATTTT.

This chain links TRBV5-4 with TRBJ1-2, with D tentatively TRBD1 (6 bases). Between the trimmed V and J ends, which lost 0 bases and 8 bases, there was a span of 14 bases. Germline CDR1 reads SGHNT; CDR2 reads YYREEE (reference sequence). This CDR3 comprises 14 residues. The CDR3 protein is CASSLVAGDGGYTF. CDR3 sequence (DNA): TGTGCCAGCAGCTTGGTAGCAGGGGACGGGGGCTACACCTTC.

The chain carries TRBV28 and TRBJ2-5; 8 nucleotides agree with TRBD1. Losses at the gene ends were 3 bases for V and 4 bases for J; bases not matched to a gene: 4. This CDR3 has 14 residues. Germline V CDR1 and CDR2: MDHEN, SYDVKM. CDR3 nucleotide sequence: TGTGCCAGCAGTTTGCCAGGGGGCAGAGAGACCCAGTACTTC. Translated: CASSLPGGRETQYF.

Only a few counts were recorded for this clone. V gene TRBV19 combines with J gene TRBJ2-1, with 8 positions matching TRBD1. After removal of 10 bases from V and 3 bases from J, the junction contained 5 bases not matched to a gene. Per germline, CDR1 LNHDA and CDR2 SQIVND (reference sequence). CDR3 length: 13 amino acids. In DNA form, the CDR3 reads TGTGCCACCTTTGGACAGGGCTACAATGAGCAGTTCTTC. It encodes CATFGQGYNEQFF.

The chain uses TRBV6-1 and TRBJ2-2; maybe TRBD2 (6 bases). CDR1 and CDR2 from the germline V gene are MNHNS and SASEGT. Trimming removed 6 bases from V and 3 bases from J, with 11 bases in between. The CDR3 length is 14 residues. CDR3 residues: CASSPGLYTGELFF. In DNA, the CDR3 is TGTGCCAGCAGCCCCGGACTATACACCGGGGAGCTGTTTTTT.